The T cell receptor (beta chain) under discussion was sequenced for a study of T and B cells in COVID-19 patients. Study outcomes and limitations: No sequencing was yet done of CD4+, regulatory or CD8+ subsets, or of SARS-CoV-2-responsive or tetramer+ sorted cells. Patients with COVID-19 reportedly showed strongly skewed T cell receptor beta variable and joining gene usage.

TRB rearrangements were amplified by multiplex PCR with BIOMED2 TRB-A/B primers. TCRdb re-analysed the multiplex PCR reads in MiXCR, keeping a single row per CDR3 protein. Of under 6,000 distinct CDR3 sequences in the sample, 26% were seen once. Trimming pared 0 bases from V and 5 bases from J, leaving 13 bases between. CDR1 is DFQATT and CDR2 is SNEGSKA in the germline V gene (reference sequence). The CDR3 is 14 amino acids. From blood, about 240-550 ng of genomic DNA served as TRB template. As concerns this clonotype: Antigen specificity is unknown.

The chain is built from TRBV20-1 and TRBJ2-5; a weak D match, TRBD2 (6 bases). Specimen: blood. The sequence was collected from a human donor with active COVID-19. CDR3 protein: CSARDMAEGETQYF. CDR3 DNA sequence: TGCAGTGCTAGAGATATGGCGGAGGGGGAGACCCAGTACTTC.